Each of the 26 T cell receptor beta chains below was sequenced from the same sample in a study of shared clonotypes between healthy human individuals (dated by TCRdb to 2018 to 2021). CD8 naive samples were CD45RO-negative cells positively selected for CCR7, giving a CD45RA+CCR7+ population that excluded TemRA cells. The method was the immunoSEQ multiplex PCR assay. Sourced from immuneACCESS, this table was stored by TCRdb with only in-frame sequences that have V and J called. A share of the clones is absent; for the studies checked, an unresolved V gene accounts for under half, and the remainder has no known explanation. Here the sample has some 2,000,000 clones; approximately 94% occur a single time. The ten largest clonotypes hold roughly 1% of the sample. What was sequenced was naive CD8+ T cells sorted from blood. The cell subset or site label here, explained by the study, means: CD45RA+CCR7+. All receptors derive from a man younger than 30 in good health.

The gene calls are TRBV7-4 and TRBJ2-7; D might be TRBD1 (5 bases). Deletions cut 8 bases from V and 1 base from J, with 30 bases between. Germline V gene data show CDR1 as SGHVT and CDR2 as SQSDAQ. The CDR3 loop spans 19 amino acids. DNA of the CDR3: TGTGCCAGCCAGATCCGGCCAAGGGGTATAGTCGGCCTTTCCTACGAGCAGTACTTC. Protein sequence: CASQIRPRGIVGLSYEQYF.

The chain uses TRBV4-1 and TRBJ1-5, with 8 bases fitting TRBD1. Germline V CDR1 and CDR2: MGHRA, YSYEKL. CDR3 length equals 16 residues. The ends lost 3 bases at V and 1 base at J; junction bases unmatched: 5. The CDR3 is CASSQTQGGSNQPQHF. The DNA of the CDR3 is TGCGCCAGCAGCCAGACACAGGGGGGGAGCAATCAGCCCCAGCATTTT.

This chain connects TRBV13 to TRBJ2-7; the D gene is possibly TRBD1 (6 bases). The length of the CDR3 is 15 residues. Trimming took 1 base from V and 4 from J, leaving 14 bases between them. CDR1 and CDR2 (germline): PRHDT, FYEKMQ (reference sequence). The CDR3 sequence is CASSLEGTPTYEQYF. CDR3 sequence (DNA): TGTGCCAGCAGCTTAGAGGGGACACCCACTTACGAGCAGTACTTC. Full variable domain (rest looked up from reference TRBV13 and TRBJ2-7): AAGVIQSPRHLIKEKRETATLKCYPIPRHDTVYWYQQGPGQDPQFLISFYEKMQSDKGSIPDRFSAQQFSDYHSELNMSSLELGDSALYFCASSLEGTPTYEQYFGPGTRLTVT.

The CDR3 DNA reads TGTGCCAGCAGTTTAAGGTACTCCTATAATTCACCCCTCCACTTT. It is translated as CASSLRYSYNSPLHF. The gene calls are TRBV27 and TRBJ1-6; no definite D call. Trimming shortened V by 2 bases and J by 0 bases, and 5 bases separated the two germline ends. CDR1 and CDR2 from the germline V gene are MNHEY and SMNVEV (reference sequence). The CDR3 has 15 amino acids.

The rearrangement joins TRBV7-2 to TRBJ2-7; D perhaps matches TRBD2 (5 bases). Germline CDR1 is SGHTA and CDR2 is FQGNSA. V lost 2 bases and J lost 5, with 16 bases in between. There are 15 residues in the CDR3. The CDR3 coding sequence is TGTGCCAGCAGCTTAATTCCCCTAGCAGTCGACGAGCAGTACTTC. Residues: CASSLIPLAVDEQYF.

In regard to this clone: At the DNA level, this CDR3 is encoded by other sequences in the same sample as well. This chain links TRBV5-1 with TRBJ2-3; D not certain. The germline V gene has CDR1 SGHRS and CDR2 YFSETQ. This CDR3 is 13 amino acids long. Trimming stripped 0 bases from V and 4 bases from J, with 6 bases between. CDR3 sequence: CASSLAAADTQYF. In DNA form, the CDR3 reads TGCGCCAGCAGCTTGGCCGCGGCAGATACGCAGTATTTT. Full variable domain (remainder filled in from reference TRBV5-1 and TRBJ2-3): KAGVTQTPRYLIKTRGQQVTLSCSPISGHRSVSWYQQTPGQGLQFLFEYFSETQRNKGNFPGRFSGRQFSNSRSEMNVSTLELGDSALYLCASSLAAADTQYFGPGTRLTVL.

The chain is built from TRBV10-1 and TRBJ2-1; D possibly uses TRBD1 or TRBD2 (5 bases each). The CDR3 contains 16 residues. Trimming cost V 9 bases and J 3 bases, with 21 bases left between them. Germline CDR1 WNHNN, CDR2 SYGVQD (reference sequence). For the CDR3, the DNA is TGCGCCAGTAGCCCCACCTTAGAGGGGTTCTACAATGAGCAGTTCTTC. This gives the protein CASSPTLEGFYNEQFF.

This sequence joins TRBV27 and TRBJ2-7; D gene uncertain. V shed 2 bases and J shed 3 bases, with 11 bases lying between them. From germline, CDR1 is MNHEY and CDR2 SMNVEV (reference sequence). This CDR3 has 14 amino acids. CDR3 protein: CASSLAPDGYEQYF. Here the CDR3 DNA reads TGTGCCAGCAGTTTAGCCCCGGACGGCTACGAGCAGTACTTC.

Concerning this clone: The sample holds other DNA sequences that translate to the same CDR3. The J gene is TRBJ2-5, the V gene TRBV27; D is uncertain. CDR3 size: 13 residues. Trimming removed 2 bases at V and 1 base at J, with 5 bases between. CDR1 and CDR2 from the germline V gene are MNHEY and SMNVEV (reference sequence). CDR3 amino acids: CASSLMAQETQYF. As DNA, the CDR3 is TGTGCCAGCAGTTTAATGGCCCAAGAGACCCAGTACTTC.

This rearrangement joins TRBV2 to TRBJ2-2; D remains unclear. Germline lookup yields CDR1 SNHLY and CDR2 FYNNEI. CDR3 length equals 15 residues. The V and J ends lost 5 bases and 1 base respectively, with 11 bases between them. CDR3 sequence: CASSPTALNTGELFF. Here the CDR3 DNA reads TGTGCCAGCAGTCCGACGGCGCTGAACACCGGGGAGCTGTTTTTT.

The chain has TRBV19 and TRBJ1-1, with TRBD1 matching over 7 bases. The length of the CDR3 is 13 residues. The trim removed 2 bases at V and 4 bases at J, leaving 1 base unmatched. The germline V gene has CDR1 LNHDA and CDR2 SQIVND (reference sequence). For the CDR3, the DNA is TGTGCCAGTAGTATAACAGGGGCCACTGAAGCTTTCTTT. It specifies CASSITGATEAFF.

V usage is TRBV27 and J usage is TRBJ1-2, with 9 bases lining up with TRBD1. With 5 bases clipped from V and 8 bases from J, the junction kept 12 bases outside the gene matches. CDR1 and CDR2 (germline): MNHEY, SMNVEV (reference sequence). This CDR3 region has 15 residues. The CDR3 region is CASSPQQGAPGGYTF. The CDR3 DNA is TGTGCCAGCAGTCCCCAACAGGGGGCGCCTGGAGGCTACACCTTC.

The chain employs TRBV5-1 and TRBJ2-7, with 7 bases that match TRBD2. Trimming removed 4 bases from V and 6 bases from J; junction bases left unmatched: 16. This CDR3 contains 16 residues. Germline V gives CDR1 SGHRS, CDR2 YFSETQ. CDR3 region: CASSHGMFGGGTEQYF. CDR3 DNA: TGCGCCAGCAGCCACGGGATGTTTGGCGGGGGAACCGAGCAGTACTTC.

V gene TRBV28 combines with J gene TRBJ2-5; 9 nucleotides align to TRBD1. V dropped 8 bases and J dropped 4; count of bases not matched to a gene: 8. The CDR3 has 14 amino acids. Per germline, CDR1 MDHEN and CDR2 SYDVKM. The CDR3: CASETGTGRETQYF. Written as DNA, the CDR3 is TGTGCCAGCGAGACTGGGACAGGGAGAGAGACCCAGTACTTC.

This chain connects TRBV2 to TRBJ2-7, with TRBD1 identical over 8 bases. V lost 6 bases, J lost 1 base, and 8 bases stayed unmatched. CDR1 SNHLY and CDR2 FYNNEI come from the germline V gene. The CDR3 has 15 amino acids. As DNA, the CDR3 is TGTGCCAGCAGCGGACAGGGAAGTATTTCCTACGAGCAGTACTTC. Its translation is CASSGQGSISYEQYF.

This chain uses TRBV5-1 with TRBJ1-3, with D maybe TRBD1 (6 bases). V dropped 2 bases and J dropped 2 bases, with 8 bases sitting between them. The germline V gene has CDR1 SGHRS and CDR2 YFSETQ. The CDR3 contains 14 residues. The chain's CDR3 is CASSLQGTGNTIYF. For the CDR3, the DNA is TGCGCCAGCAGCTTACAGGGAACTGGAAACACCATATATTTT.

The rearrangement links TRBV27 to TRBJ2-7, with D perhaps matching TRBD2 (6 bases). V was shortened by 2 bases and J by 6 bases, with 11 bases between the two germline ends. CDR1 and CDR2 from the germline V gene are MNHEY and SMNVEV (reference sequence). This CDR3 spans 13 amino acids. The CDR3 reads CASSLLEGGEQYF. Here the CDR3 DNA reads TGTGCCAGCAGTTTACTGGAGGGTGGCGAGCAGTACTTC.

V is TRBV4-1 and J is TRBJ1-5; D not resolved. This CDR3 is built from 15 residues. V was cut by 5 bases and J by 1 base, with 12 bases left in between. Germline CDR1 reads MGHRA; CDR2 reads YSYEKL. DNA of the CDR3: TGCGCCAGCAGCAATTCGGGGTTGAGCAATCAGCCCCAGCATTTT. Its translation: CASSNSGLSNQPQHF.

The V and J genes are TRBV12-1 and TRBJ1-5; the table calls TRBD1, which could not be checked here. TRBV12-1 is flagged as a pseudogene. CDR3 length equals 16 residues. CDR3 sequence: CASSFEGAGGNQPQHF. The CDR3 DNA sequence: TGTGCCAGCAGCTTTGAGGGGGCCGGGGGCAATCAGCCCCAGCATTTT.

J is TRBJ2-5 and V is TRBV6-5; possible D gene TRBD2, 6 bases. The length of the CDR3 is 15 residues. V was shortened by 2 bases and J by 4 bases, with 14 bases between the two germline ends. Germline assignment: CDR1 MNHEY and CDR2 SVGAGI. The DNA for the CDR3 is TGTGCCAGCAGTTACGTGGAGGGAATCCCAGAGACCCAGTACTTC. This codes for CASSYVEGIPETQYF.

V usage is TRBV30 and J usage is TRBJ2-7, with 8 bases aligning to TRBD1. Germline assignment: CDR1 GTSNPN and CDR2 SVGIG (reference sequence). V lost 5 bases, J lost 3 bases, and 12 bases stayed unmatched. The CDR3 runs to 15 residues. In nucleotides, the CDR3 is TGTGCCTGGCGCCCCTTGCGACAGGGGATCTACGAGCAGTACTTC. Translating it yields CAWRPLRQGIYEQYF.

The genes are TRBV28 and TRBJ1-4; D remains unclear. Germline CDR1 reads MDHEN; CDR2 reads SYDVKM. Trimming took off 5 bases at V and 2 bases at J, with 9 bases between the two ends. The CDR3 extends over 14 amino acids. The CDR3 sequence is CASSTLGTNEKLFF. The CDR3 nucleotides read TGTGCCAGCAGTACCCTGGGGACTAATGAAAAACTGTTTTTT. Full variable domain (missing parts from reference TRBV28 and TRBJ1-4): DVKVTQSSRYLVKRTGEKVFLECVQDMDHENMFWYRQDPGLGLRLIYFSYDVKMKEKGDIPEGYSVSREKKERFSLILESASTNQTSMYLCASSTLGTNEKLFFGSGTQLSVL.

The chain joins TRBV27 to TRBJ1-5; D call uncertain. The length of the CDR3 is 14 residues. Between the trimmed V and J ends, which lost 2 bases and 4 bases, there was a span of 9 bases. The germline gives CDR1 MNHEY, CDR2 SMNVEV (reference sequence). CDR3 sequence (DNA): TGTGCCAGCAGTTTAAGATCCGAGAATCAGCCCCAGCATTTT. Translating it yields CASSLRSENQPQHF.

The chain recombines TRBV11-2 with TRBJ2-2; TRBD2 matches 11 bases. The CDR3 contains 18 residues. V was pared by 0 bases and J by 1 base, with 4 bases of the junction left unmatched. Looked up from germline, CDR1 is SGHAT and CDR2 is FQNNGV. Here the CDR3 reads CASSLDGLAGGNTGELFF. The CDR3 nucleotides are TGTGCCAGCAGCTTAGACGGTCTAGCGGGAGGGAACACCGGGGAGCTGTTTTTT.

The CDR3 DNA is TGTGCCAGCCGGCTGGGAGACTATGGCTACACCTTC. It specifies CASRLGDYGYTF. This sequence joins TRBV6-6 and TRBJ1-2; D is ambiguous. The CDR3 is 12 residues long. Germline values: CDR1 MNHNY, CDR2 SVGAGI (reference sequence). V was cut by 8 bases and J by 3 bases, with 10 bases left in between.

The rearrangement uses TRBV11-2 and TRBJ2-1; 8 positions match TRBD2. The trim removed 2 bases at V and 0 bases at J, leaving 9 bases unmatched. The CDR3 spans 18 residues. Germline V gene lookup returns CDR1 SGHAT and CDR2 FQNNGV. The DNA for the CDR3 is TGTGCCAGCAGCTTACCCGGGACTAGTCAAAACTCCTACAATGAGCAGTTCTTC. The encoded protein is CASSLPGTSQNSYNEQFF.